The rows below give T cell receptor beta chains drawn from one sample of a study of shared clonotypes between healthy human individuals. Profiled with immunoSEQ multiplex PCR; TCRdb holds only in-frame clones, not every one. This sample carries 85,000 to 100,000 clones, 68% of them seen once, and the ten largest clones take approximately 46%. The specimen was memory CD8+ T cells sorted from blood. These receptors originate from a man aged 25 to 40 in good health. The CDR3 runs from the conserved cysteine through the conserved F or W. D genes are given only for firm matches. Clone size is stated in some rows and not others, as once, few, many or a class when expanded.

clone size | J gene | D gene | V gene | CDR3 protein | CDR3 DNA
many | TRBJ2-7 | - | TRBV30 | CACDRVSSYEQYF | TGTGCCTGCGATCGGGTAAGCTCCTACGAGCAGTACTTC
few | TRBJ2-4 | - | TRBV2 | CASSGGTIAKNIQYF | TGTGCCAGCAGTGGAGGGACAATAGCCAAAAACATTCAGTACTTC
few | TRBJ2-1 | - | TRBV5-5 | CASRSMAQVGPYNEQFF | TGTGCCAGCAGATCCATGGCGCAGGTTGGTCCCTACAATGAGCAGTTCTTC
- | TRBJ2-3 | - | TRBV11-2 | CASSLAPTDTQYF | TGTGCCAGCAGCTTAGCGCCTACAGATACGCAGTATTTT
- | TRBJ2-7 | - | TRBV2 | CASSEADGGRSYEQYF | TGTGCCAGCAGTGAAGCCGACGGGGGACGGAGCTACGAGCAGTACTTC
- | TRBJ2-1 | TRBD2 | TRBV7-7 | CASSLAVSGRNEQFF | TGTGCCAGCAGCTTAGCCGTTAGCGGGCGCAATGAGCAGTTCTTC
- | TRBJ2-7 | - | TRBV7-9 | CASSFASAGEGGFTYEQYF | TGTGCCAGCAGCTTTGCTAGTGCAGGGGAAGGCGGATTTACCTACGAGCAGTACTTC
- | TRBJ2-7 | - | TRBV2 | CASSEWGTYEQYF | TGTGCCAGCAGTGAGTGGGGTACCTACGAGCAGTACTTC
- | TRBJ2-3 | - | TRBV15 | CATSRRTPGPSTDTQYF | TGTGCCACCAGCAGGAGAACTCCGGGCCCTAGTACAGATACGCAGTATTTT
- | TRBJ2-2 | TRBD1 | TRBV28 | CATLRTGGLGTGELFF | TGTGCCACCCTTCGAACAGGGGGCTTAGGCACCGGGGAGCTGTTTTTT
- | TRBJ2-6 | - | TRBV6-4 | CASSYKNSGANVLTF | TGTGCCAGCAGTTACAAGAACTCTGGGGCCAACGTCCTGACTTTC
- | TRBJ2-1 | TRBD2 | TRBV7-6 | CASSPRLGLAESYNEQFF | TGTGCCAGCAGCCCAAGATTGGGACTAGCGGAGTCCTACAATGAGCAGTTCTTC
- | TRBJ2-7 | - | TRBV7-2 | CASSLTYEQYF | TGTGCCAGCAGCTTGACATACGAGCAGTACTTC
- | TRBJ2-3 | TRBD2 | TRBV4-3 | CASSQTSGSTDTQYF | TGCGCCAGCAGCCAAACTAGCGGGAGCACAGATACGCAGTATTTT
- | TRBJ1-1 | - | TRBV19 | CASSMGLGLRSTEAFF | TGTGCCAGTAGTATGGGTTTGGGATTAAGGTCCACTGAAGCTTTCTTT
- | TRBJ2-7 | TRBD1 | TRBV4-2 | CASSHSTGEPYEQYF | TGTGCCAGCAGCCATTCGACAGGGGAACCCTACGAGCAGTACTTC
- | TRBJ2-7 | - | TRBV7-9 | CASSPQGPRPYEQYF | TGTGCCAGCAGCCCCCAGGGCCCTAGACCCTACGAGCAGTACTTC
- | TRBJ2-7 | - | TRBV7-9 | CASSPPRPDGNYEQYF | TGTGCCAGCAGCCCTCCCAGGCCCGACGGTAACTACGAGCAGTACTTC
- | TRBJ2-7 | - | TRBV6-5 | CASSSGGIPFVQYF | TGTGCCAGCAGTAGCGGAGGGATACCTTTCGTGCAGTACTTC
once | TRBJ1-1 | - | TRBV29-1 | CSVQPQGDWTEAFF | TGCAGCGTTCAACCTCAGGGTGATTGGACTGAAGCTTTCTTT
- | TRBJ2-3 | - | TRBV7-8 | CASSLAQGLRVGAADTQYF | TGTGCCAGCAGCTTAGCGCAGGGACTTAGGGTCGGGGCGGCAGATACGCAGTATTTT
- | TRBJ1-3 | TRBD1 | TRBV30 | CAWSVGTEPSGNTIYF | TGTGCCTGGAGTGTAGGGACAGAACCCTCTGGAAACACCATATATTTT
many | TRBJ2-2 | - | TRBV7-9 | CASSSAGGTKNTGELFF | TGTGCCAGCAGCTCCGCGGGTGGGACAAAGAACACCGGGGAGCTGTTTTTT
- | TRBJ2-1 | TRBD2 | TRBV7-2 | CASSLRGLQTNEQFF | TGTGCCAGCAGCTTGAGGGGACTACAGACTAATGAGCAGTTCTTC
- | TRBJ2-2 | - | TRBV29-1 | CSVSTVFGELFF | TGCAGCGTGTCCACAGTGTTCGGGGAGCTGTTTTTT
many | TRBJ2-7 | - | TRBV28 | CASRDTYEQYF | TGTGCCAGCCGGGACACCTACGAGCAGTACTTC
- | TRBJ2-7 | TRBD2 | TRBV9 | CASSLRDYYEQYF | TGTGCCAGCAGCTTAAGGGACTACTACGAGCAGTACTTC
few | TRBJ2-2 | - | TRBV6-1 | CASSPRAGELFF | TGTGCCAGCAGCCCTCGAGCGGGGGAGCTGTTTTTT
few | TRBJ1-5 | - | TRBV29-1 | CSVESREGQPQHF | TGCAGCGTTGAAAGCCGAGAAGGGCAGCCCCAGCATTTT
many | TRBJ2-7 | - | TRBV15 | CATSRVLKENEQYF | TGTGCCACCAGCAGAGTGTTGAAGGAAAACGAGCAGTACTTC
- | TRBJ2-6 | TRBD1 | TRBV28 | CASSSTGTGGFRANVLTF | TGTGCCAGCAGTTCCACCGGGACAGGGGGCTTCCGGGCCAACGTCCTGACTTTC
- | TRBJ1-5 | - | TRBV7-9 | CASSLGDSFNQPQHF | TGTGCCAGCAGCTTGGGAGACAGTTTCAATCAGCCCCAGCATTTT
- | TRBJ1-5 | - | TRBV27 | CASSPRLGPSTPQHF | TGTGCCAGCAGTCCACGACTGGGGCCATCAACGCCCCAGCATTTT
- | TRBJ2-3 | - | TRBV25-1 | CASSRSTDTQYF | TGTGCCAGCAGTAGAAGCACAGATACGCAGTATTTT
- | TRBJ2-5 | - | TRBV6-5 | CASTRGGGEEETQYF | TGTGCCAGCACCAGGGGAGGGGGCGAGGAAGAGACCCAGTACTTC
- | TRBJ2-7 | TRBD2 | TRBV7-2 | CASSSATPPTLAGVEQYF | TGTGCCAGCAGCTCCGCAACCCCCCCAACCCTGGCGGGAGTCGAGCAGTACTTC
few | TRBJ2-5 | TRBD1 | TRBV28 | CASSLGYRGLEETQYF | TGTGCCAGCAGCCTTGGTTACAGGGGCCTAGAAGAGACCCAGTACTTC
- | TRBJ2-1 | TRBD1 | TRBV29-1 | CSVEGGTGFIDEQFF | TGCAGCGTTGAGGGTGGGACAGGGTTCATCGATGAGCAGTTCTTC
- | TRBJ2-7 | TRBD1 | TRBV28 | CASSLPGTGSYEQYF | TGTGCCAGCAGTTTACCCGGGACAGGGTCCTACGAGCAGTACTTC
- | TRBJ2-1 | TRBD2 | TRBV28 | CASSLPGLAGGPSYNEQFF | TGTGCCAGCAGCCTCCCGGGACTAGCGGGAGGTCCCTCCTACAATGAGCAGTTCTTC
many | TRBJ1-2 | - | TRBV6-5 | CASSYSSGGAYGYTF | TGTGCCAGCAGTTACTCATCGGGAGGGGCTTATGGCTACACCTTC